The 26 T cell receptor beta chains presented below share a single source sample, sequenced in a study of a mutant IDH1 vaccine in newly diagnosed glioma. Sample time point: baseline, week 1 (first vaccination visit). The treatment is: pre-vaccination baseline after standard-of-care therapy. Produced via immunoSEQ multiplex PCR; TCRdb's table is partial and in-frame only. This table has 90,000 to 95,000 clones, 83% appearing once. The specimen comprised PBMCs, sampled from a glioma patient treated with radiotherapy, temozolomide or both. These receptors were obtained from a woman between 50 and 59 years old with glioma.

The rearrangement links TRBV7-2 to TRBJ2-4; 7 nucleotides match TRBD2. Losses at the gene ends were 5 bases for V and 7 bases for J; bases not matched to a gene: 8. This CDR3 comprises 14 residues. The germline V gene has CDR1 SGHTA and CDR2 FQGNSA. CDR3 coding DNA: TGTGCCAGCAGCCCCGGGGAGGGGCGGAACATTCAGTACTTC. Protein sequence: CASSPGEGRNIQYF.

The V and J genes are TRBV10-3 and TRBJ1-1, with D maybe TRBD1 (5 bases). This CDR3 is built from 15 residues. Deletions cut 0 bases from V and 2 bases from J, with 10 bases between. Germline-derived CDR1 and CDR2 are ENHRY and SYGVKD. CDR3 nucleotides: TGTGCCATCAGTGAGTCGGAAGGGGTCAACACTGAAGCTTTCTTT. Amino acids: CAISESEGVNTEAFF.

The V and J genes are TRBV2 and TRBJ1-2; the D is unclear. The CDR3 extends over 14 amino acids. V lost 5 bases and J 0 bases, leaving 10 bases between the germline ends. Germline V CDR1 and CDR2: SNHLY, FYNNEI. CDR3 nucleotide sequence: TGTGCCAGCAGTCCGTCGGACGCTAACTATGGCTACACCTTC. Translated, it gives CASSPSDANYGYTF.

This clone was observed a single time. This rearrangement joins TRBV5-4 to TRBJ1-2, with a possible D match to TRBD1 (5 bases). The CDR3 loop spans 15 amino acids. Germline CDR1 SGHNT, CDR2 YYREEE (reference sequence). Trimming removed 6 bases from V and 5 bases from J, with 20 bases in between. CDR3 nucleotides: TGTGCCAGCACCATGGGGGGGATAGGGGTATATGGCTACACCTTC. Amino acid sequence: CASTMGGIGVYGYTF.

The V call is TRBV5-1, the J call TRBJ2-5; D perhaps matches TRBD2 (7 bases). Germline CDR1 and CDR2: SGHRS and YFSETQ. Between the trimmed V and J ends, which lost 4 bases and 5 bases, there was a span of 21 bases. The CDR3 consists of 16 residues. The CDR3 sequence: CASSPEGGRRTETQYF. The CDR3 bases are TGCGCCAGCAGCCCTGAGGGGGGGCGGAGGACCGAGACCCAGTACTTC.

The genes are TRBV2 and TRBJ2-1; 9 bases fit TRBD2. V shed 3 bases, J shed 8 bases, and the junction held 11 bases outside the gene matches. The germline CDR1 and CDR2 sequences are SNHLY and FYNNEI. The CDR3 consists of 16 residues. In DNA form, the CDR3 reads TGTGCCAGCAGTGACAGGGGCGGGGGGGCAAGGGATGAGCAGTTCTTC. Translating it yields CASSDRGGGARDEQFF. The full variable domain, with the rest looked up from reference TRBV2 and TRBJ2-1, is EPEVTQTPSHQVTQMGQEVILRCVPISNHLYFYWYRQILGQKVEFLVSFYNNEISEKSEIFDDQFSVERPDGSNFTLKIRSTKLEDSAMYFCASSDRGGGARDEQFFGPGTRLTVL.

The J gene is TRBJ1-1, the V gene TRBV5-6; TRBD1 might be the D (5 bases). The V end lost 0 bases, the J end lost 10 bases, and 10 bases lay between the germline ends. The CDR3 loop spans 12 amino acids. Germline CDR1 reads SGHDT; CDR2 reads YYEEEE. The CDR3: CASSLVQGAAFF. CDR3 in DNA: TGTGCCAGCAGCTTGGTTCAGGGAGCAGCTTTCTTT.

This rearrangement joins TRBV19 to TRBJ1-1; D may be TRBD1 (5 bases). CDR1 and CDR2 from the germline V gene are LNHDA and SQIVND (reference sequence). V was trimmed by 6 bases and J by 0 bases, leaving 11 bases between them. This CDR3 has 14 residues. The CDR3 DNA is TGTGCCAGTAGGACCGGGGGGTTGAACACTGAAGCTTTCTTT. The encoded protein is CASRTGGLNTEAFF.

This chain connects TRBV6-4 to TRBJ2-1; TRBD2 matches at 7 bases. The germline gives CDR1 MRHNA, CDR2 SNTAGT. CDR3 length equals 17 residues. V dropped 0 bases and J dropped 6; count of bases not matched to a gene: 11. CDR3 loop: CASSDSSGGPSRNEQFF. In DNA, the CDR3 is TGTGCCAGCAGTGACTCATCGGGAGGTCCCTCCCGCAATGAGCAGTTCTTC.

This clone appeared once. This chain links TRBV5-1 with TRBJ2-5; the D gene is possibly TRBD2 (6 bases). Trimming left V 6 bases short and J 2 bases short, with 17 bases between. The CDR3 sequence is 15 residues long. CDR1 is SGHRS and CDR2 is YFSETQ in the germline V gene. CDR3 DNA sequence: TGCGCCAGCACCCCGGCAGGAGGGAAGCAAGAGACCCAGTACTTC. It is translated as CASTPAGGKQETQYF.

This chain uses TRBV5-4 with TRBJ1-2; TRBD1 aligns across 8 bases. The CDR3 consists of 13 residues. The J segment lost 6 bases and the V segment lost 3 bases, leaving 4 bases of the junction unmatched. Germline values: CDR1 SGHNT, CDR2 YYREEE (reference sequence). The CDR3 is CASSWTGPNGYTF. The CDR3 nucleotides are TGTGCCAGCAGCTGGACAGGGCCCAATGGCTACACCTTC. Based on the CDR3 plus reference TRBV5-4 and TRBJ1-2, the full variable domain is ETGVTQSPTHLIKTRGQQVTLRCSSQSGHNTVSWYQQALGQGPQFIFQYYREEENGRGNFPPRFSGLQFPNYSSELNVNALELDDSALYLCASSWTGPNGYTFGSGTRLTVV.

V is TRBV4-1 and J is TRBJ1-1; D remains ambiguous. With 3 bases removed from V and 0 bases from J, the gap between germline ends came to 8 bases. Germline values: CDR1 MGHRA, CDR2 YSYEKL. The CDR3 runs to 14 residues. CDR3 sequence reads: CASSHPPVNTEAFF. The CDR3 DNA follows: TGCGCCAGCAGCCATCCCCCAGTGAACACTGAAGCTTTCTTT.

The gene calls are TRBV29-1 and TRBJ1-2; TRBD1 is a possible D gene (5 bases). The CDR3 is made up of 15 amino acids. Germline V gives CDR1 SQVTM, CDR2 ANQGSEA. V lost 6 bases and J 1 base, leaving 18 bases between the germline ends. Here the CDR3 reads CSVGLKTSSNYGYTF. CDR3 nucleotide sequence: TGCAGCGTGGGGCTGAAAACGAGTAGTAACTATGGCTACACCTTC.

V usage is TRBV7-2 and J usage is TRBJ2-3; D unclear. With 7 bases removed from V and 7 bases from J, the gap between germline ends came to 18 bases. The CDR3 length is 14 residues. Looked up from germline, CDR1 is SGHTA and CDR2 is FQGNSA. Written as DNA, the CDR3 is TGTGCCAGCATCCCAAGGGTCTATCCAAATACGCAGTATTTT. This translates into CASIPRVYPNTQYF.

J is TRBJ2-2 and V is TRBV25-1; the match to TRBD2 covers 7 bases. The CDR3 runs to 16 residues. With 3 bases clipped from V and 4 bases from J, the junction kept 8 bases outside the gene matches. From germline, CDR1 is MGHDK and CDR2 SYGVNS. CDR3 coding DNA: TGTGCCAGCAGTGAGGGGATAGGGGAGGGCACCGGGGAGCTGTTTTTT. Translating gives CASSEGIGEGTGELFF.

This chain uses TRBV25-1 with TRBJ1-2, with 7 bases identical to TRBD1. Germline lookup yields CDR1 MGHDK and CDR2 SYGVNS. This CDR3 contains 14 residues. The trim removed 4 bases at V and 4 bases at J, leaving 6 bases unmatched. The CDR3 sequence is CASSGLGQLYGYTF. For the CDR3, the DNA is TGTGCCAGCAGTGGGTTGGGACAGCTCTATGGCTACACCTTC.

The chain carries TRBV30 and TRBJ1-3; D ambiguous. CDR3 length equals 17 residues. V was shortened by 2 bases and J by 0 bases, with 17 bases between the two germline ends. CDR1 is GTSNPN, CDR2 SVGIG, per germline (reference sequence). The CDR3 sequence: CAWSTLLGRISGNTIYF. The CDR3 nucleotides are TGTGCCTGGAGTACTCTCCTCGGACGGATCTCTGGAAACACCATATATTTT.

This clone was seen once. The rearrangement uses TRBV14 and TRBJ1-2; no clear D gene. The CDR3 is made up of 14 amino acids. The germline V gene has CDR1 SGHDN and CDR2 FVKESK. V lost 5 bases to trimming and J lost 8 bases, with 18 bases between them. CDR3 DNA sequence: TGTGCCAGCAGCTCCGGGCAAAAGTTAAGCGGCTACACCTTC. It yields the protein CASSSGQKLSGYTF.

Here the CDR3 reads CASSLPSGHPNNEQFF. The CDR3, as DNA: TGTGCCAGCAGTCTACCATCGGGGCACCCGAACAATGAGCAGTTCTTC. The V gene is TRBV6-6, the J gene TRBJ2-1; D may match TRBD1 or TRBD2 (5 bases each). The CDR3 has 16 residues. Trimming pared 5 bases from V and 5 bases from J, leaving 19 bases between. Germline values: CDR1 MNHNY, CDR2 SVGAGI (reference sequence).

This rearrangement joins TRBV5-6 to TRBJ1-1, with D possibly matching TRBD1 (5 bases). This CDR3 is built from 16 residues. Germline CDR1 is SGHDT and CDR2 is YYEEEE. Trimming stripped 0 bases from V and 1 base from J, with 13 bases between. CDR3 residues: CASSLGFLGQNTEAFF. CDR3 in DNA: TGTGCCAGCAGCTTGGGTTTCTTGGGGCAGAACACTGAAGCTTTCTTT. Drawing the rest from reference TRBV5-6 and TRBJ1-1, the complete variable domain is DAGVTQSPTHLIKTRGQQVTLRCSPKSGHDTVSWYQQALGQGPQFIFQYYEEEERQRGNFPDRFSGHQFPNYSSELNVNALLLGDSALYLCASSLGFLGQNTEAFFGQGTRLTVV.

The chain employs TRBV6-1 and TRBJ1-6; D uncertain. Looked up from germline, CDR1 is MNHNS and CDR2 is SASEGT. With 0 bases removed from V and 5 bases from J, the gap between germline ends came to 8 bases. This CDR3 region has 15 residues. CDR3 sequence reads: CASSEALPDNSPLHF. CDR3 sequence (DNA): TGTGCCAGCAGTGAAGCGCTGCCAGATAATTCACCCCTCCACTTT.

The CDR3 nucleotides read TGTGCCAGCAGTTTATCGGGACAAAGGAATTCACCCCTCCACTTT. Its protein is CASSLSGQRNSPLHF. V gene TRBV6-5 combines with J gene TRBJ1-6, with a possible D match to TRBD1 (6 bases). Germline-derived CDR1 and CDR2 are MNHEY and SVGAGI. The V gene lost 4 bases and the J gene lost 7 bases, with 14 bases spanning the gap. CDR3 length equals 15 residues.

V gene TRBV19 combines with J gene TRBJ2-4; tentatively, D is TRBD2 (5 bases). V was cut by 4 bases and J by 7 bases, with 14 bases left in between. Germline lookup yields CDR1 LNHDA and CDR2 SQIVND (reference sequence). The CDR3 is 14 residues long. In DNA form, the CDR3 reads TGTGCCAGTAGTAAGGGAGCCGGGCAGAACATTCAGTACTTC. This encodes CASSKGAGQNIQYF.

The CDR3 is CASSRDGENQPQHF. The CDR3 region has the DNA TGCGCCAGCAGCCGTGACGGAGAGAATCAGCCCCAGCATTTT. The chain uses TRBV5-1 and TRBJ1-5; D is uncertain. The CDR3 is 14 residues long. Germline CDR1 is SGHRS and CDR2 is YFSETQ. Trimming left V 4 bases short and J 4 bases short, with 12 bases between.

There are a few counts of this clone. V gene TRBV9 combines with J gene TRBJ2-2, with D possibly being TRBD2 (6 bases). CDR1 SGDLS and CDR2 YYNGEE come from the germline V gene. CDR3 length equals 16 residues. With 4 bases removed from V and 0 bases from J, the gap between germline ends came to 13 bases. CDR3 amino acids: CASSYGTVANTGELFF. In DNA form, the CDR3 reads TGTGCCAGCAGCTATGGGACTGTCGCGAACACCGGGGAGCTGTTTTTT.

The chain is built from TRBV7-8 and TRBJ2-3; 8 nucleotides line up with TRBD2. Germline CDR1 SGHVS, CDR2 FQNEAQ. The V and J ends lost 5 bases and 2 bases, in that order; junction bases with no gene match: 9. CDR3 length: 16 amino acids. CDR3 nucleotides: TGTGCCAGCAGCCTTCCGGGTAGCGGGAACACAGATACGCAGTATTTT. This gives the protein CASSLPGSGNTDTQYF.